The clone carrying this TCR beta chain was seen only a few times. Its specificity is not known. The entry originates in a study of T cells after yellow fever vaccination. The CDR3 runs to 13 residues. CDR1 is MDHEN, CDR2 SYDVKM, per germline. V gave up 3 bases and J gave up 3 bases, with 9 bases separating them. Broader study findings: Booster samples showed a return of most primary-vaccination clones (around 96% CD4, around 85% CD8). Contamination of FACS-sorted repertoires by abundant clonotypes from the bulk population could occur.

TCRdb ran MiXCR on the 5' RACE reads and lists one entry per CDR3 protein. The sample lists around 350,000 distinct CDR3 sequences, 6% to 8% occurring once. Sequenced here: PBMCs, sampled 5 days after the yellow fever booster vaccination. The chain couples TRBV28 to TRBJ2-7; D is uncertain. This receptor was identified in a man younger than 40 who received the YFV17D yellow fever vaccine. Written as DNA, the CDR3 is TGTGCCAGCAGTTTTTTTGGTTTCTACGAGCAGTACTTC. Translating gives CASSFFGFYEQYF.